This entry lists 3 T cell receptor beta chains sequenced from one sample in a study of response to subunit inactivated influenza vaccine. Each CDR3 protein is one row after TCRdb ran MiXCR on the RT-PCR reads. The top ten hold 1.9% of the sample, which has 450,000 to 550,000 distinct CDR3 sequences, about 25% seen once. The sequencing here drew on CD4+ T cells sorted from PBMCs, taken more than 4 days after vaccination. These receptors were collected from a man aged 50 or older who received an inactivated influenza vaccine.

The chain links TRBV6-5 to TRBJ2-1; D is possibly TRBD1 (6 bases). Germline V gene lookup returns CDR1 MNHEY and CDR2 SVGAGI. The CDR3 is made up of 16 amino acids. The V end was cut by 0 bases, the J end by 5 bases, with 14 bases between. The CDR3 loop reads CASSYSTWTVHNEQFF. The CDR3 DNA reads TGTGCCAGCAGTTACTCGACATGGACAGTTCACAATGAGCAGTTCTTC.

The gene calls are TRBV7-2 and TRBJ2-5, with D unresolved. CDR3 length equals 14 residues. CDR1 SGHTA and CDR2 FQGNSA come from the germline V gene. The V gene lost 11 bases and the J gene lost 5 bases, with 21 bases spanning the gap. The CDR3 DNA follows: TGTGCCTCGCGTGGTTCCAAATCGCGGGAGACCCAGTACTTC. Translated, it gives CASRGSKSRETQYF.

In its sample, this clonotype was seen a few times. J is TRBJ2-7 and V is TRBV29-1; perhaps D is TRBD1 or TRBD2 (5 bases each). Germline V gives CDR1 SQVTM, CDR2 ANQGSEA. The CDR3 extends over 12 amino acids. Trimming took off 7 bases at V and 2 bases at J, with 12 bases between the two ends. DNA for the CDR3: TGCAGCGCCGGGGACGGTCCCTACGAGCAGTACTTC. Amino acid sequence: CSAGDGPYEQYF.